The entry below gives a single TCR beta chain sequence along with its context. The source of the sample is a study of blood T cell repertoires in COVID-19. The data were produced by immunoSEQ multiplex PCR, yet TCRdb's version contains in-frame clones alone and is incomplete. The sample lists some 510,000 clones; 88% were seen once. With 4 bases clipped from V and 6 bases from J, the junction kept 6 bases outside the gene matches. CDR3 length equals 14 residues. CDR1 is KGHDR and CDR2 is SFDVKD in the germline V gene. Sample: PBMCs or T cells enriched from blood (not recorded which). This receptor was obtained from a woman aged 40 to 50 who had recovered from COVID-19. This rearrangement joins TRBV24-1 to TRBJ1-2, with TRBD1 matching over 8 bases. The CDR3: CATSDTGQDHGYTF. The CDR3 region has the DNA TGTGCCACCAGTGACACGGGACAGGACCATGGCTACACCTTC.